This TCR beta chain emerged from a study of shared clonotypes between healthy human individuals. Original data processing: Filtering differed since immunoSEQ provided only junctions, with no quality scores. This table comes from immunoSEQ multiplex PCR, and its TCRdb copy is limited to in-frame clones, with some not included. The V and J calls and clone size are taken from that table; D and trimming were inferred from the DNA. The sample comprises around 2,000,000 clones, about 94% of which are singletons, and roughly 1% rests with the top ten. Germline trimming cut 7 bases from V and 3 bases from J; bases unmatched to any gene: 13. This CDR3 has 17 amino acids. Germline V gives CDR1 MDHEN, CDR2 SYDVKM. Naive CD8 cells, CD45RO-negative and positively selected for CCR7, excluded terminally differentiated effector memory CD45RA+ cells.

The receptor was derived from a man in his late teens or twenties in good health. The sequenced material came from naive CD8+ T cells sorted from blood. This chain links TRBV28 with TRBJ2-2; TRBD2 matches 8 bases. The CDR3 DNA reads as TGTGCCAGCACCCCCCCCCAGCGGGGGTATCACACCGGGGAGCTGTTTTTT. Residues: CASTPPQRGYHTGELFF.